The 25 T cell receptor beta chains below come from one sample, sequenced in a study of PD-1 blockade in mismatch repair-deficient tumors. Sequenced by immunoSEQ multiplex PCR; TCRdb stores in-frame clones only, minus some. The data show about 34,000 clones, with 75% to 90% seen just once and about 3.3% held by the top ten. The sequencing here drew on PBMCs, taken 6 to 7 weeks after starting pembrolizumab. The source is an adult with mismatch repair-deficient cancer.

This clone showed up just a few times. The rearrangement uses TRBV5-1 and TRBJ1-1; 7 positions agree with TRBD1. The J segment lost 5 bases and the V segment lost 5 bases, leaving 12 bases of the junction unmatched. Germline assignment: CDR1 SGHRS and CDR2 YFSETQ. The CDR3 covers 15 residues. In DNA form, the CDR3 reads TGCGCCAGCAGAGGTGCCGGGACAGCTGATACTGAAGCTTTCTTT. Translated: CASRGAGTADTEAFF.

This clone was picked up a small number of times. The chain joins TRBV7-8 to TRBJ2-7, with D possibly TRBD2 on 7 matching bases. Germline V gene sequence: CDR1 SGHVS, CDR2 FQNEAQ. The ends were cut back, 5 bases at V and 4 bases at J, with 21 bases in the middle. CDR3 length: 16 amino acids. CDR3 sequence: CASSPGPPGEGYEQYF. The CDR3 nucleotides are TGTGCCAGCAGCCCCGGCCCGCCAGGGGAGGGGTACGAGCAGTACTTC.

The chain carries TRBV11-2 and TRBJ2-5, with a weak D call TRBD1 (5 bases). This CDR3 contains 15 residues. V gave up 5 bases and J gave up 9 bases, with 22 bases separating them. Germline CDR1 and CDR2: SGHAT and FQNNGV. CDR3 sequence: CASSPKVHPQGAQYF. Here the CDR3 DNA reads TGTGCCAGCAGCCCAAAGGTTCACCCTCAAGGGGCCCAGTACTTC. The full variable domain, with the rest looked up from reference TRBV11-2 and TRBJ2-5, is EAGVAQSPRYKIIEKRQSVAFWCNPISGHATLYWYQQILGQGPKLLIQFQNNGVVDDSQLPKDRFSAERLKGVDSTLKIQPAKLEDSAVYLCASSPKVHPQGAQYFGPGTRLLVL.

The V gene is TRBV5-4, the J gene TRBJ2-3; the match to TRBD2 covers 12 bases. There are 17 residues in the CDR3. J gave up 1 base and V 1 base, and 4 bases lay outside the gene matches. Germline V gene lookup returns CDR1 SGHNT and CDR2 YYREEE (reference sequence). The CDR3 DNA follows: TGTGCCAGCAGCTTGCTAGCGGGAGGGGCCGGCACAGATACGCAGTATTTT. It specifies CASSLLAGGAGTDTQYF.

This sequence joins TRBV27 and TRBJ1-5, with D maybe TRBD1 (6 bases). CDR1 and CDR2 (germline): MNHEY, SMNVEV (reference sequence). The CDR3 covers 17 residues. V lost 2 bases and J 1 base, leaving 15 bases between the germline ends. The CDR3 is CASSLQGRVVSNQPQHF. CDR3 nucleotide sequence: TGTGCCAGCAGTTTACAGGGGCGGGTAGTAAGCAATCAGCCCCAGCATTTT.

The rearrangement links TRBV6-1 to TRBJ1-2, with D perhaps matching TRBD1 (5 bases). Between the trimmed V and J ends, which lost 3 bases and 5 bases, there was a span of 10 bases. This CDR3 contains 13 residues. Germline V gene sequence: CDR1 MNHNS, CDR2 SASEGT. CDR3 coding DNA: TGTGCCAGCAGTGATGGGGGGAGGTATGGCTACACCTTC. Amino acid sequence: CASSDGGRYGYTF.

The chain employs TRBV29-1 and TRBJ2-3; D is uncertain. There are 14 residues in the CDR3. The germline V and J ends were trimmed by 6 bases and 2 bases, with 15 bases remaining between them. CDR1 and CDR2 (germline): SQVTM, ANQGSEA. The CDR3 DNA reads TGCAGCGTGGGCTCTCTGCCGTACACAGATACGCAGTATTTT. This sequence encodes CSVGSLPYTDTQYF.

The chain uses TRBV27 and TRBJ2-1; weak D call: TRBD2 (6 bases). The CDR3 has 17 residues. Between the trimmed V and J ends, which lost 2 bases and 5 bases, there was a span of 19 bases. CDR1 and CDR2 (germline): MNHEY, SMNVEV (reference sequence). CDR3 nucleotides: TGTGCCAGCAGTTTACACCCATTCGGGAGTAACGACAATGAGCAGTTCTTC. It yields the protein CASSLHPFGSNDNEQFF.

This chain connects TRBV9 to TRBJ2-1, with a tentative D call TRBD2 (6 bases). Trimming left V 0 bases short and J 7 bases short, with 23 bases between. The germline CDR1 and CDR2 sequences are SGDLS and YYNGEE. This CDR3 contains 18 residues. This CDR3 reads CASSVASNGGPGRNEQFF. Written as DNA, the CDR3 is TGTGCCAGCAGCGTAGCGAGCAATGGAGGGCCTGGGAGAAATGAGCAGTTCTTC.

J is TRBJ2-7 and V is TRBV11-3, with a weak D call TRBD2 (6 bases). Germline V gene data show CDR1 as SGHNT and CDR2 as YENEEA. The V end was cut by 0 bases, the J end by 6 bases, with 15 bases between. The length of the CDR3 is 15 residues. CDR3 amino acids: CASSLDSGRASEQYF. For the CDR3, the DNA is TGTGCCAGCAGCTTAGATTCCGGGAGAGCTAGCGAGCAGTACTTC. Drawing the rest from reference TRBV11-3 and TRBJ2-7, the complete variable domain is EAGVVQSPRYKIIEKKQPVAFWCNPISGHNTLYWYLQNLGQGPELLIRYENEEAVDDSQLPKDRFSAERLKGVDSTLKIQPAELGDSAVYLCASSLDSGRASEQYFGPGTRLTVT.

V gene TRBV28 combines with J gene TRBJ1-2; the D gene is possibly TRBD1 (6 bases). Trimming took off 2 bases at V and 5 bases at J, with 18 bases between the two ends. The germline CDR1 and CDR2 sequences are MDHEN and SYDVKM. The CDR3 loop spans 16 amino acids. The chain's CDR3 is CASSLGSRGGLYGYTF. Written as DNA, the CDR3 is TGTGCCAGCAGTTTAGGATCCCGGGGGGGCCTTTATGGCTACACCTTC.

J is TRBJ1-2 and V is TRBV4-2; D may be TRBD1 (5 bases). V was shortened by 3 bases and J by 8 bases, with 13 bases between the two germline ends. Per germline, CDR1 LGHNA and CDR2 YNFKEQ. The CDR3 runs to 13 residues. The CDR3 DNA reads as TGTGCCAGCAGCCAGGTGGGGCCAGGGGGCTACACCTTC. Translation: CASSQVGPGGYTF.

This chain links TRBV21-1 with TRBJ2-7; the table's D gene call, TRBD2, was not cross checked with the DNA. TRBV21-1 is a recognized pseudogene. The CDR3 is 17 amino acids. The CDR3 reads CASSKKSLSGSIDEQYF. The CDR3, as DNA: TGTGCCAGCAGCAAAAAGTCCCTTAGCGGGAGCATCGACGAGCAGTACTTC.

The J gene is TRBJ1-2, the V gene TRBV9; tentative D call: TRBD1 (5 bases). The V end was cut by 0 bases, the J end by 5 bases, with 17 bases between. CDR1 is SGDLS and CDR2 is YYNGEE in the germline V gene. The CDR3 spans 16 residues. CDR3 coding DNA: TGTGCCAGCAGCGTAGACCGAGTGGGGGGGTGGTATGGCTACACCTTC. Translated, it gives CASSVDRVGGWYGYTF.

This chain connects TRBV7-2 to TRBJ2-3; 7 bases match TRBD2. Germline CDR1 and CDR2: SGHTA and FQGNSA. The CDR3 length is 14 residues. Losses at the gene ends were 3 bases for V and 4 bases for J; bases not matched to a gene: 4. This chain's CDR3 is CASSFVSGADTQYF. Written as DNA, the CDR3 is TGTGCCAGCAGCTTCGTAAGCGGGGCAGATACGCAGTATTTT. The full variable domain, in which reference TRBV7-2 and TRBJ2-3 provide the parts outside the CDR3, is GAGVSQSPSNKVTEKGKDVELRCDPISGHTALYWYRQSLGQGLEFLIYFQGNSAPDKSGLPSDRFSAERTGGSVSTLTIQRTQQEDSAVYLCASSFVSGADTQYFGPGTRLTVL.

This sequence joins TRBV6-5 and TRBJ1-5; D not resolved. This CDR3 has 16 amino acids. The V gene's germline CDR1 is MNHEY and CDR2 SVGAGI. V lost 0 bases to trimming and J lost 3 bases, with 12 bases between them. The CDR3 spells CASSYSSSTTNQPQHF. The CDR3 coding sequence is TGTGCCAGCAGTTACTCGAGTAGTACTACCAATCAGCCCCAGCATTTT.

The chain uses TRBV27 and TRBJ2-1; D possibly corresponds to TRBD2 (6 bases). There are 14 residues in the CDR3. Germline V gene lookup returns CDR1 MNHEY and CDR2 SMNVEV (reference sequence). V lost 6 bases to trimming and J lost 2 bases, with 11 bases between them. The CDR3 spells CASRRREAYNEQFF. CDR3 coding DNA: TGTGCCAGCAGGAGGAGGGAAGCCTACAATGAGCAGTTCTTC.

The J gene is TRBJ2-5, the V gene TRBV5-1; a weak D match, TRBD1 (5 bases). V was trimmed by 0 bases and J by 5 bases, leaving 17 bases between them. Germline V CDR1 and CDR2: SGHRS, YFSETQ. The CDR3 runs to 16 residues. The CDR3 protein is CASSLAWGGVRETQYF. The DNA for the CDR3 is TGCGCCAGCAGCTTGGCCTGGGGCGGAGTGAGGGAGACCCAGTACTTC. The whole variable domain, filled in from reference TRBV5-1 and TRBJ2-5, reads KAGVTQTPRYLIKTRGQQVTLSCSPISGHRSVSWYQQTPGQGLQFLFEYFSETQRNKGNFPGRFSGRQFSNSRSEMNVSTLELGDSALYLCASSLAWGGVRETQYFGPGTRLLVL.

The chain has TRBV2 and TRBJ2-4, with 7 bases aligning to TRBD1. The CDR3 loop spans 15 amino acids. Germline lookup yields CDR1 SNHLY and CDR2 FYNNEI. V lost 1 base to trimming and J lost 7 bases; unmatched junction nucleotides: 7. The CDR3 coding sequence is TGTGCCAGCAGTGAAGAGCAGGGGGTTTCTAACATTCAGTACTTC. Translating gives CASSEEQGVSNIQYF.

The chain joins TRBV2 to TRBJ1-2, with 8 bases matching TRBD1. CDR1 is SNHLY, CDR2 FYNNEI, per germline. With V trimmed by 7 bases and J by 5 bases, 3 bases remained unmatched. CDR3 length: 12 residues. CDR3 in amino acids: CASTDREYGYTF. The CDR3 bases are TGTGCCAGCACGGACAGGGAGTATGGCTACACCTTC.

This chain links TRBV19 with TRBJ1-5, with 7 bases identical to TRBD1. Germline lookup yields CDR1 LNHDA and CDR2 SQIVND (reference sequence). There are 19 residues in the CDR3. J gave up 1 base and V 5 bases, and 17 bases lay outside the gene matches. This chain's CDR3 is CASSGRRDSSLLSNQPQHF. DNA of the CDR3: TGTGCCAGTAGTGGTAGGCGGGACAGCTCCTTATTAAGCAATCAGCCCCAGCATTTT.

CDR3 in DNA: TGTGCCAGCAGCGTTGGTCCTTTGACAGGGCGAGGGGAGGTTCAGTACTTC. It translates to CASSVGPLTGRGEVQYF. The chain uses TRBV9 and TRBJ2-7, with D possibly being TRBD1 (7 bases). CDR3 length: 17 amino acids. Trimming stripped 2 bases from V and 10 bases from J, with 28 bases between. Germline V CDR1 and CDR2: SGDLS, YYNGEE.

The V call is TRBV7-3, the J call TRBJ1-2; TRBD1 aligns across 10 bases. J gave up 5 bases and V 5 bases, and 2 bases lay outside the gene matches. In germline, CDR1 is SGHTA, CDR2 FQGTGA. The CDR3 totals 13 residues. CDR3 sequence (DNA): TGTGCCAGCAGCCCGGACAGGGGGTATGGCTACACCTTC. Its translation: CASSPDRGYGYTF.

This rearrangement joins TRBV13 to TRBJ1-4; 8 nucleotides align to TRBD1. V gave up 5 bases and J gave up 8 bases; unmatched junction bases: 10. The CDR3 spans 15 residues. Germline V lookup: CDR1 PRHDT, CDR2 FYEKMQ (reference sequence). This CDR3 is CASSHTDRADEKLFF. DNA of the CDR3: TGTGCCAGCAGCCACACGGACAGGGCGGACGAAAAACTGTTTTTT.

The gene calls are TRBV7-9 and TRBJ2-2; 9 bases align to TRBD1. CDR1 is SEHNR and CDR2 is FQNEAQ in the germline V gene (reference sequence). J gave up 4 bases and V 2 bases, and 8 bases lay outside the gene matches. The CDR3 extends over 17 amino acids. The CDR3 DNA is TGTGCCAGCAGCTTACGTTGGGGACAGGGCATCACCGGGGAGCTGTTTTTT. It encodes CASSLRWGQGITGELFF.